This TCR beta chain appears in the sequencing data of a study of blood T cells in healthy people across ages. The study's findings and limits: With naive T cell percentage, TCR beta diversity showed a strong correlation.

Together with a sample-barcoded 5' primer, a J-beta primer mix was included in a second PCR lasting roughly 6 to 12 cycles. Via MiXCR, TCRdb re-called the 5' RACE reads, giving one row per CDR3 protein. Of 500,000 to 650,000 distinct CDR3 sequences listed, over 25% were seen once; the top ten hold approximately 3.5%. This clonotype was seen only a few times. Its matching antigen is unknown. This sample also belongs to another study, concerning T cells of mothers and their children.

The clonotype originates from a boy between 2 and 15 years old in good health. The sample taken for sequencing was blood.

The DNA for the CDR3 is TGTGCCATCAGTGGAGGGAGTCGCATAGATACGCAGTATTTT. Its translation: CAISGGSRIDTQYF. V usage is TRBV10-3 and J usage is TRBJ2-3; maybe TRBD2 (5 bases). Germline V gene lookup returns CDR1 ENHRY and CDR2 SYGVKD. Deletions cut 4 bases from V and 5 bases from J, with 13 bases between. The CDR3 has 14 residues.